This T cell receptor (beta chain) was recorded in a study of chemoradiotherapy in HPV16-positive cancers. Data came from immunoSEQ multiplex PCR; TCRdb stores just in-frame clones and leaves some out. The profile shows tens of thousands of clones, about 91% of them singletons. This TCR came from a human donor with HPV-associated anogenital cancer. Sequencing was performed on blood, taken from a patient who underwent chemoradiotherapy.

The CDR3: CAWSVRAAYNEQFF. In DNA, the CDR3 is TGTGCCTGGAGTGTACGGGCAGCTTACAATGAGCAGTTCTTC. The chain uses TRBV30 and TRBJ2-1; D unclear. The V end was cut by 0 bases, the J end by 4 bases, with 10 bases between. Germline V CDR1 and CDR2: GTSNPN, SVGIG (reference sequence). This CDR3 is 14 amino acids long.